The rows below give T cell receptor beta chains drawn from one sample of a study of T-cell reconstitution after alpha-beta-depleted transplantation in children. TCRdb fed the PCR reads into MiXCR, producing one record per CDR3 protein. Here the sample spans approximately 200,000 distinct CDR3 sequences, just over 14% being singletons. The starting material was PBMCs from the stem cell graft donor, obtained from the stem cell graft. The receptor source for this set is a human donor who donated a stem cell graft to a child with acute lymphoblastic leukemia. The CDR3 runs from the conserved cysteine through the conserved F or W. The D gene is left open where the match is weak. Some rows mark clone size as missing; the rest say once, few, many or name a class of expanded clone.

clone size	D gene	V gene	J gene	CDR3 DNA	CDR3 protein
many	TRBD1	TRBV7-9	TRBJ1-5	TGTGCCAGCAGCGCCGCGACAGGGAGCAATCAGCCCCAGCATTTT	CASSAATGSNQPQHF
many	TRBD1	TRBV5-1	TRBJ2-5	TGCGCCAGCAGCTTTGGGACAGGGCCAGAGACCCAGTACTTC	CASSFGTGPETQYF
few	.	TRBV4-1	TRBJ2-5	TGCGCCAGCAGCCAAGATCCGTTTATAGGGGGAAAAGAGACCCAGTACTTC	CASSQDPFIGGKETQYF
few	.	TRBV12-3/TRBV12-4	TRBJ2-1	TGTGCCAGCAGTTTCTGGCAGGGAAGGAATGAGCAGTTCTTC	CASSFWQGRNEQFF
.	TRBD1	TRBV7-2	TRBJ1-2	TGTGCCAGCAGCTTTGCTCATCAACCATGGACAGGGGCTAACTATGGCTACACCTTC	CASSFAHQPWTGANYGYTF
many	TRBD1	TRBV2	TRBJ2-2	TGTGCCAGCAGTGAGGGACAGTCGAACACCGGGGAGCTGTTTTTT	CASSEGQSNTGELFF
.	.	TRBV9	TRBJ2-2	TGTGCCAGCAGCGTAGGCATGGTCACGAACACCGGGGACCTGTTTTTT	CASSVGMVTNTGDLFF
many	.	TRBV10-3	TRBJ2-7	TGTGCCATCAGTGATGGAGGGGACGAGCAGTACTTC	CAISDGGDEQYF
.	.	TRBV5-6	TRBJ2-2	TGTGCCAGCACCCAAGGGTTTACGAATACCGGGGAGCTGTTTTTT	CASTQGFTNTGELFF
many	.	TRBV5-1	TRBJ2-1	TGCGCCAGCAGCTTTGAAAAGGTACACAATGAGCAGTTCTTC	CASSFEKVHNEQFF
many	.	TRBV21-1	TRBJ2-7	TGTGCCAGCAGCAAAGTTAAGGGGATCTACGAGCAGTACTTC	CASSKVKGIYEQYF
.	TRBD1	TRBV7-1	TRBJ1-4	TGTGCCAGCAGCTCGGGACAGACAAATGAAAAACTGTTTTTT	CASSSGQTNEKLFF
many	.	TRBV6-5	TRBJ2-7	TGTGCCAGCAATAGAGGGGGGGGAGACTACGAGCAGTACTTC	CASNRGGGDYEQYF
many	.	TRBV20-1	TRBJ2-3	TGCAGTGCTAGAGATCTAGGAGCTAGCACAGATACGCAGTATTTT	CSARDLGASTDTQYF
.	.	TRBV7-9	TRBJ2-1	TGTGCCAGCAGCTTAGTTAAAGAGGACAACAATGAGCAGTTCTTC	CASSLVKEDNNEQFF
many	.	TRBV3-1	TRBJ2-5	TGTGCCAGCAGCCAAGGACAACATAGCCAAGAGACCCAGTACTTC	CASSQGQHSQETQYF
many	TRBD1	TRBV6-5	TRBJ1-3	TGTGCCAGCAGTTCCCGGGACAGGGGGCGAAACACCATATATTTT	CASSSRDRGRNTIYF
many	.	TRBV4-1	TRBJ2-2	TGCGCCAGCAGCCAACTACCCGACTACAACACCGGGGAGCTGTTTTTT	CASSQLPDYNTGELFF
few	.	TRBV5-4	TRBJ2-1	TGTGCCAGCAGTTCGCCCGGCGGAGGGTGGTCTGGGTATCACAATGAGCAGTTCTTC	CASSSPGGGWSGYHNEQFF
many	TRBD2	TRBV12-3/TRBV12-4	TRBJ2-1	TGTGCCAGCAGCCAACTTACTAGCGGGAGTCACAATGAGCAGTTCTTC	CASSQLTSGSHNEQFF
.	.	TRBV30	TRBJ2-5	TGTGCCTGGACCCTAAAGGGAGGAGAAGAGACCCAGTACTTC	CAWTLKGGEETQYF
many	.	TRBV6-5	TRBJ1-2	TGTGCCAGCAGTTACTCGAGGTCGAACAACTATGGCTACACCTTC	CASSYSRSNNYGYTF
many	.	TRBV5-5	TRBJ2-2	TGTGCCAGCAGCAGTAACCCCTGGACAGCGAACACCGGGGAGCTGTTTTTT	CASSSNPWTANTGELFF
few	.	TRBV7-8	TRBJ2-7	TGTGCCAGCAGCTTGCAGGGGTCGGGTGAGCAGTACTTC	CASSLQGSGEQYF
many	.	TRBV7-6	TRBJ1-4	TGTGCCAGCAGCTTAGTGGCTCGGGAAAAACTGTTTTTT	CASSLVAREKLFF
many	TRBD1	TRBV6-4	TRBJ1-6	TGTGCCAGCAGGAAAAACAGGGGAGAGGAGTCACCCCTCCACTTT	CASRKNRGEESPLHF
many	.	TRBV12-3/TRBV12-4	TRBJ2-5	TGTGCCAGCAGTTTTTCGGCGCGCTCGGAGACCCAGTACTTC	CASSFSARSETQYF
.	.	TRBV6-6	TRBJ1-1	TGTGCCAGCAGTGACCTAGGAGCTTTCTTT	CASSDLGAFF
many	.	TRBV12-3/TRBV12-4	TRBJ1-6	TGTGCCAGCAGTCCACCGGACGGTCTGCATCATAATTCACCCCTCCACTTT	CASSPPDGLHHNSPLHF
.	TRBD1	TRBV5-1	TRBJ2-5	TGCGCCAGCAGCTTCCGGGACAGGGGGCAGGAGACCCAGTACTTC	CASSFRDRGQETQYF
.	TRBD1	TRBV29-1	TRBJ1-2	TGCAGCGTTCCTAGGTCGGGACAGGGTTTTCGAACGGATGGCTACACCTTC	CSVPRSGQGFRTDGYTF
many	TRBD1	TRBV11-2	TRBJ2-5	TGTGCCAGCAATCCTACAGGGGGCAGGCAGACCCAGTACTTC	CASNPTGGRQTQYF
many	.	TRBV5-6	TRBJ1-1	TGTGCCAGCAGCTTAACATTGGGAAGGACCGGACCTGAAGCTTTCTTT	CASSLTLGRTGPEAFF
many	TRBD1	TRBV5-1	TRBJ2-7	TGCGCCAGCAGCACCGGACAGGGTTACGAGCAGTACTTC	CASSTGQGYEQYF
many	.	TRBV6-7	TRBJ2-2	TGTGCCACGGAGTTTTCAACGAACACCGGGGAGCTGTTTTTT	CATEFSTNTGELFF
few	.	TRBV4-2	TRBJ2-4	TGTGCCAGCAGCCCTGGGGGGGCGCACATTCAGTACTTC	CASSPGGAHIQYF
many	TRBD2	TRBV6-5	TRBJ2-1	TGTGCCAGCAGTTCCGGGACTAGCGGGATTAGCTCCTACAATGAGCAGTTCTTC	CASSSGTSGISSYNEQFF
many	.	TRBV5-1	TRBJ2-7	TGCGCCAGCAGCTTGGAGGGCGGCTCCTACGAGCAGTACTTC	CASSLEGGSYEQYF
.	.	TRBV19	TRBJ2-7	TGTGCCAGTAGTATGTTCGCGGGACAAACCTACGAGCAGTACTTC	CASSMFAGQTYEQYF
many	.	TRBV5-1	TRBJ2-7	TGCGCCAGCAGCCCATCGGGACCAGGGGCCTCCTACGAGCAGTACTTC	CASSPSGPGASYEQYF
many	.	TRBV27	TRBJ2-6	TGTGCCAGCTCCAAGGGGGGACACCTGAGCTCTGGGGCCAACGTCCTGACTTTC	CASSKGGHLSSGANVLTF